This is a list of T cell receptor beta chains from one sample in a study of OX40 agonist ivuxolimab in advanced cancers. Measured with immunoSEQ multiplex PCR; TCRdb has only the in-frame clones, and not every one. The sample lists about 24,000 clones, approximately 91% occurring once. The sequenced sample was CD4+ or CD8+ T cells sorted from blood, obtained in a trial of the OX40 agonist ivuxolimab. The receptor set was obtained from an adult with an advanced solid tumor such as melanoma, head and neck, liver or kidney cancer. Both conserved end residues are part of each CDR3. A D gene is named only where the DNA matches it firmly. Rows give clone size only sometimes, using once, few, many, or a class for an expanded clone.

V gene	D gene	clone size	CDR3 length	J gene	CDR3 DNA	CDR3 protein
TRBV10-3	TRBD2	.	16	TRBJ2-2	TGTGCCATCAGCACCACTAGCGGGGTGAACACCGGGGAGCTGTTTTTT	CAISTTSGVNTGELFF
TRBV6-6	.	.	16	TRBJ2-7	TGTGCCAGCAGTTTCGTCGGGGGAGACAGCTCCTACGAGCAGTACTTC	CASSFVGGDSSYEQYF
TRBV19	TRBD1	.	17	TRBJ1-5	TGTGCCAGTAGTATTCCGGGACAGGCCCTTAGCAATCAGCCCCAGCATTTT	CASSIPGQALSNQPQHF
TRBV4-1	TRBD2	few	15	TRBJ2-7	TGCGCCAGCAGCCAAGAGACTAGCGGGAGATACGAGCAGTACTTC	CASSQETSGRYEQYF
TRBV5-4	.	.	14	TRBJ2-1	TGTGCCAGCAGCCCTAGTCCCTCCTACAATGAGCAGTTCTTC	CASSPSPSYNEQFF
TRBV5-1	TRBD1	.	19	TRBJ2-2	TGCGCCAGCAGCTTGGACCCCCCGGGACAGTTATCGAACACCGGGGAGCTGTTTTTT	CASSLDPPGQLSNTGELFF
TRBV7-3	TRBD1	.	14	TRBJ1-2	TGTGCCAGCAGCAAAGACGGGACAGGGCTTGGCTACACCTTC	CASSKDGTGLGYTF
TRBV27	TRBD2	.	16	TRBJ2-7	TGTGCCAGCAGTCCCGGGACTAGCGTCGTCTCCTACGAGCAGTACTTC	CASSPGTSVVSYEQYF
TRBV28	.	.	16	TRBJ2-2	TGTGCCAGCAGAACCCTAGACAACCTTAACACCGGGGAGCTGTTTTTT	CASRTLDNLNTGELFF
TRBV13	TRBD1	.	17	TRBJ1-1	TGTGCCAGCAGCTTAGGCCTGGGACAGCCGGGGCTTACTGAAGCTTTCTTT	CASSLGLGQPGLTEAFF
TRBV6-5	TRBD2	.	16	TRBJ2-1	TGTGCCAGCAGTTACTTTTTAGCGGGGGGCCACAATGAGCAGTTCTTC	CASSYFLAGGHNEQFF
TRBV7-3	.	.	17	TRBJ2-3	TGTGCCAGCAGCCAAGGGATGGCGGTCCGGGGCCCAGATACGCAGTATTTT	CASSQGMAVRGPDTQYF
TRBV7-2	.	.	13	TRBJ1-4	TGTGCCAGCAGCTTAGAGCCAGAAGAAAAACTGTTTTTT	CASSLEPEEKLFF
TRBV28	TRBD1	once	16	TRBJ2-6	TGTGCCAGCAGTTTACTAGACAGGGCCGGGGCCAACGTCCTGACTTTC	CASSLLDRAGANVLTF
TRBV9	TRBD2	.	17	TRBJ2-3	TGTGCCAGCAGCGCGACTAGCGGGAGTACAAGCACAGATACGCAGTATTTT	CASSATSGSTSTDTQYF
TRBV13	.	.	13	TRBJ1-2	TGTGCCAGCAGCTTCAGGTCAGACGATGGCTACACCTTC	CASSFRSDDGYTF
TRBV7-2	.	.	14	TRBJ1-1	TGTGCCAGCAGCCGCGGTTGGGGGTGGACTGAAGCTTTCTTT	CASSRGWGWTEAFF
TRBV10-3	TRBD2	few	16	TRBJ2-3	TGTGCCATCAGTGCCCAGCGGGAGGCTAGCACAGATACGCAGTATTTT	CAISAQREASTDTQYF
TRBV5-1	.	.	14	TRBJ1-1	TGCGCCAGCAGCCGAAATACCTTGAACACTGAAGCTTTCTTT	CASSRNTLNTEAFF
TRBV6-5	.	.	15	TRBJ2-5	TGTGCCAGCAGTTACTCGAGGACACAAGGGGGGACCCAGTACTTC	CASSYSRTQGGTQYF
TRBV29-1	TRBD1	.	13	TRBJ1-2	TGCAGCGTTGGATTCGGACAGGGTTATGGCTACACCTTC	CSVGFGQGYGYTF
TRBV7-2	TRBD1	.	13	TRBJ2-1	TGTGCCAGCAGCGCGAGCGGACAGGGGGCATGGTTCTTC	CASSASGQGAWFF
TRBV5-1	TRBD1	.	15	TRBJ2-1	TGCGCCAGCTATTCGGACGGGACAGGGATTAATGAGCAGTTCTTC	CASYSDGTGINEQFF
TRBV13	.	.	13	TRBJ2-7	TGTGCCAGCATCGAGAGGGGAACCTACGAGCAGTACTTC	CASIERGTYEQYF
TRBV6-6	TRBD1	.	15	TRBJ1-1	TGTGCCAGCAGACGTACAGGGGGGTGGGACACTGAAGCTTTCTTT	CASRRTGGWDTEAFF
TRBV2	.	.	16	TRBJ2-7	TGTGCCAGCAGTTACGGGGGAATGGGGAGCTCCTACGAGCAGTACTTC	CASSYGGMGSSYEQYF
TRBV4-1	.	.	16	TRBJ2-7	TGCGCCAGCAGCCAATCGACAGCGTACTCACTATACGAGCAGTACTTC	CASSQSTAYSLYEQYF
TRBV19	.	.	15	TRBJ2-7	TGTGCCAGTAGTATGTCGGGCAGGCCCTCCTACGAGCAGTACTTC	CASSMSGRPSYEQYF
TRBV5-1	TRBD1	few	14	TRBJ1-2	TGCGCCAGCACCGGGGGGACAGGGTACGATGGCTACACCTTC	CASTGGTGYDGYTF